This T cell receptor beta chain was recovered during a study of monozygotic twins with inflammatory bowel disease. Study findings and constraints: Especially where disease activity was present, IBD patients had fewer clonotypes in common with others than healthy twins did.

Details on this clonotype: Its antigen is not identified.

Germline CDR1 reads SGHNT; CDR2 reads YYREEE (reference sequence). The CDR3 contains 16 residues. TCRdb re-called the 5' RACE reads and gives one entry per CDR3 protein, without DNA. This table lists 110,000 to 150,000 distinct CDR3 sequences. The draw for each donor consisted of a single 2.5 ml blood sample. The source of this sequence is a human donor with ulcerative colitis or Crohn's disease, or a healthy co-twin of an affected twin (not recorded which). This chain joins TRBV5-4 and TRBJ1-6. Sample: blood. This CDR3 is CASSLIGSKPDSPLHF.